The clone carrying this T cell receptor (beta chain) was observed a few times. Antigen unknown. This sample stems from a study of sequential checkpoint blockade in melanoma. Study-level information: Maintenance nivolumab came after either treatment sequence. Twenty-two patients had tumor biopsies before treatment and at week 13. Study-wide findings and caveats: Response in arm A was associated with pretreatment TIL clonality.

The CDR3 has 16 residues. Germline values: CDR1 MNHGY, CDR2 SAAAGT. V lost 7 bases and J lost 0; bases outside the gene matches: 7. The data were produced by immunoSEQ multiplex PCR, yet TCRdb's version contains in-frame clones alone and is incomplete. Among 2,500 to 3,500 clones listed, roughly 30% were seen once. Noted treatment: randomized to nivolumab then ipilimumab (arm A) or the reverse (arm B). The sequencing here drew on tumor tissue (inferred from file names), taken from a patient given nivolumab and ipilimumab in sequence. The source of this sequence is a human donor with melanoma. The gene calls are TRBV6-8 and TRBJ2-3, with TRBD2 matching 10 bases. The CDR3: CASTSGLASSTDTQYF. CDR3 bases: TGTGCCAGCACCTCGGGACTAGCGAGTAGCACAGATACGCAGTATTTT.